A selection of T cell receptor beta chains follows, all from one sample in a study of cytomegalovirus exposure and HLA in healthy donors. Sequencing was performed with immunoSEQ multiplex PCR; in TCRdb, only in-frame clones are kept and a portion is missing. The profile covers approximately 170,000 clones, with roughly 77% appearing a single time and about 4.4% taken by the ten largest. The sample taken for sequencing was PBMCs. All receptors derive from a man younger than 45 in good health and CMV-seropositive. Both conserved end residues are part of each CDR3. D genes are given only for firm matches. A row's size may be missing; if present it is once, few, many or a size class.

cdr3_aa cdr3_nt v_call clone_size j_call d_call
CASSLSGRSETQYF TGTGCCAGCAGCTTGAGCGGGAGATCGGAGACCCAGTACTTC TRBV7-6 NA TRBJ2-5 TRBD2
CASSQLTENTEAFF TGCGCCAGCAGCCAACTGACAGAGAACACTGAAGCTTTCTTT TRBV4-1 NA TRBJ1-1 NA
CASRGTGLKTQYF TGTGCCAGCCGCGGGACAGGATTGAAAACCCAGTACTTC TRBV27 NA TRBJ2-5 TRBD1
CASSSGLAGGYNEQFF TGTGCCAGCAGTTCGGGACTAGCGGGAGGATACAATGAGCAGTTCTTC TRBV5-4 NA TRBJ2-1 TRBD2
CASSLGTPDNSPLHF TGTGCCAGCAGTCTCGGGACTCCGGATAATTCACCCCTCCACTTT TRBV9 few TRBJ1-6 NA
CASSIEGRSNQPQHF TGTGCCAGTAGTATAGAGGGCAGGAGCAATCAGCCCCAGCATTTT TRBV19 NA TRBJ1-5 NA
CASSLQPQGMNTEAFF TGCGCCAGCAGCTTGCAACCACAGGGCATGAACACTGAAGCTTTCTTT TRBV5-1 NA TRBJ1-1 NA
CASSSSTYGSYEQYF TGTGCCAGCAGCTCATCTACTTACGGTTCCTACGAGCAGTACTTC TRBV7-2 NA TRBJ2-7 NA
CASSQARGNSPLHF TGCGCCAGCAGCCAAGCCCGCGGAAATTCACCCCTCCACTTT TRBV4-3 once TRBJ1-6 NA
CATLTGGEAYEQYF TGTGCCACGCTCACAGGGGGCGAAGCCTACGAGCAGTACTTC TRBV10-3 NA TRBJ2-7 TRBD1
CASSGRQIVNTEAFF TGTGCCAGCAGTGGACGACAGATAGTGAACACTGAAGCTTTCTTT TRBV6-1 few TRBJ1-1 NA
CASSSDSRNTEAFF TGTGCCAGCAGCTCTGACAGTAGGAACACTGAAGCTTTCTTT TRBV7-2 NA TRBJ1-1 NA
CASMHGGTGELFF TGTGCCAGCATGCACGGGGGGACCGGGGAGCTGTTTTTT TRBV6-4 NA TRBJ2-2 TRBD2
CASSYSGSSSYEQYF TGTGCCAGCAGTTACTCCGGGAGCTCCTCCTACGAGCAGTACTTC TRBV6-6 NA TRBJ2-7 NA
CASRGGVGTDTQYF TGTGCCAGCAGGGGCGGGGTTGGTACAGATACGCAGTATTTT TRBV2 once TRBJ2-3 NA
CASSESPLAVGTDTQYF TGTGCCAGCAGTGAATCCCCCCTAGCGGTAGGGACAGATACGCAGTATTTT TRBV25-1 NA TRBJ2-3 TRBD2
CASSSTRNNEQFF TGTGCCAGCAGCTCGACAAGAAACAATGAGCAGTTCTTC TRBV11-2 NA TRBJ2-1 NA
CASSFTSGGSDEQFF TGTGCCAGCAGCTTCACTAGCGGGGGGTCGGATGAGCAGTTCTTC TRBV7-9 few TRBJ2-1 TRBD2
CASSPQKEGKGYTF TGTGCCAGCTCACCACAAAAGGAGGGTAAAGGCTACACCTTC TRBV18 NA TRBJ1-2 NA
CASQGPTSGRDKHEQFF TGTGCCAGCCAAGGCCCGACTAGCGGGAGGGATAAGCATGAGCAGTTCTTC TRBV28 few TRBJ2-1 TRBD2
CASSLWGAEAFF TGTGCCAGCAGTTTGTGGGGCGCTGAAGCTTTCTTT TRBV28 NA TRBJ1-1 NA
CASSIGEGAEAFF TGTGCCAGTAGTATAGGGGAGGGGGCTGAAGCTTTCTTT TRBV19 NA TRBJ1-1 NA
CASRVGTGETYEQYF TGTGCCAGCAGAGTCGGGACAGGGGAAACCTACGAGCAGTACTTC TRBV6-5 few TRBJ2-7 TRBD1
CASSQEASGRGDTQYF TGCGCCAGCAGCCAAGAGGCTAGCGGGAGAGGAGATACGCAGTATTTT TRBV4-1 NA TRBJ2-3 TRBD2
CASSPLPQEAGGFGELFF TGCGCCAGCAGCCCCCTACCACAGGAAGCGGGAGGATTCGGGGAGCTGTTTTTT TRBV4-3 NA TRBJ2-2 TRBD2
CASSLTGFNNSPLHF TGTGCCAGCAGCTTAACCGGGTTCAATAATTCACCCCTCCACTTT TRBV7-9 NA TRBJ1-6 NA
CASSVVGTSQETQYF TGTGCCAGCAGCGTAGTGGGGACAAGCCAAGAGACCCAGTACTTC TRBV9 NA TRBJ2-5 NA
CASSVVGTRGDTQYF TGTGCCAGCAGCGTAGTAGGCACCCGGGGAGATACGCAGTATTTT TRBV9 NA TRBJ2-3 NA
CASSQPLRGSNTEAFF TGCGCCAGCAGCCAACCACTACGGGGTTCGAACACTGAAGCTTTCTTT TRBV4-1 once TRBJ1-1 NA
CASSARRTGEETEAFF TGTGCCAGTAGTGCCCGACGGACAGGGGAGGAGACTGAAGCTTTCTTT TRBV19 NA TRBJ1-1 TRBD1
CASSPLLLPGLLKRNTGELFF TGCGCCAGCAGCCCACTCCTCCTGCCGGGACTCCTAAAAAGAAACACCGGGGAGCTGTTTTTT TRBV4-1 NA TRBJ2-2 NA
CASSETGYSNIQYF TGCGCCAGCAGCGAGACAGGGTATTCAAACATTCAGTACTTC TRBV5-1 NA TRBJ2-4 TRBD1
CASSLGQGNEQYF TGTGCCAGCAGTTTGGGACAGGGCAACGAGCAGTACTTC TRBV27 NA TRBJ2-7 TRBD1
CAISRTSGASSSGANVLTF TGTGCCATCAGCCGGACTAGCGGGGCGTCAAGCTCTGGGGCCAACGTCCTGACTTTC TRBV10-3 NA TRBJ2-6 TRBD2
CASSLPGQGHEQYF TGTGCCAGCAGCCTTCCGGGACAGGGCCACGAGCAGTACTTC TRBV28 NA TRBJ2-7 TRBD1
CASSPDRGVYGYTF TGTGCCAGCTCACCGGACAGGGGTGTCTATGGCTACACCTTC TRBV18 NA TRBJ1-2 TRBD1
CASSSGGAWGTQPQHF TGTGCCAGCAGCTCCGGGGGGGCATGGGGAACTCAGCCCCAGCATTTT TRBV7-2 medium-sized TRBJ1-5 NA
CASSFLPLLSDNEQFF TGTGCCAGCAGCTTCCTTCCCCTCCTTTCCGACAATGAGCAGTTCTTC TRBV7-8 few TRBJ2-1 NA
CASRAGRDTIYF TGTGCCAGCAGGGCGGGCCGCGACACCATATATTTT TRBV6-1 once TRBJ1-3 NA
CAISEGSGGYSNQPQHF TGTGCCATCAGTGAGGGTTCAGGGGGGTATAGCAATCAGCCCCAGCATTTT TRBV10-3 NA TRBJ1-5 TRBD1
CASSPLPDNEQFF TGTGCCAGCAGCCCGTTGCCAGACAATGAGCAGTTCTTC TRBV7-2 NA TRBJ2-1 NA
CASSQTVGQMNGNTIYF TGTGCCAGCAGCCAGACTGTAGGACAAATGAACGGAAACACCATATATTTT TRBV11-2 NA TRBJ1-3 NA
CASSETSSEQYF TGTGCCAGCAGCGAGACTAGCTCCGAGCAGTACTTC TRBV6-1 NA TRBJ2-7 TRBD2
CASSVTSGRAEVNTGELFF TGTGCCAGCAGTGTGACTAGCGGGAGGGCCGAGGTGAACACCGGGGAGCTGTTTTTT TRBV2 NA TRBJ2-2 TRBD2
CAWSVADEQFF TGTGCCTGGAGTGTAGCGGATGAGCAGTTCTTC TRBV30 few TRBJ2-1 NA
CASSERGTQYF TGTGCCAGCAGTGAAAGGGGGACCCAGTACTTC TRBV2 NA TRBJ2-5 NA